The clone carrying this T cell receptor (beta chain) was observed a few times. The antigen is undetermined. The data derive from a study of shared clonotypes between healthy human individuals. Study at large: CD4 naive and CD4 memory each took three plates per donor, while CD8 naive took two and CD8 memory one.

For each subset, genomic DNA was distributed in equal portions over several immunoSEQ plates. Data came from immunoSEQ multiplex PCR; TCRdb stores just in-frame clones and leaves some out. The table lists approximately 590,000 clones, about 95% of them singletons. Study observations and caveats: Naive CD4 clonotypes overlapped across a few donors at approximately 4.5%.

The ends were cut back, 0 bases at V and 4 bases at J, with 15 bases in the middle. There are 17 residues in the CDR3. CDR1 LGHNA and CDR2 YNFKEQ come from the germline V gene. Cells designated naive CD8 were CD45RO-negative and were positively selected for CCR7, with terminally differentiated effector memory CD45RA+ cells excluded. This TCR came from a woman in her 30s in good health. This sequence joins TRBV4-2 and TRBJ2-2; TRBD1 might be the D (5 bases). Source material: naive CD8+ T cells sorted from blood. DNA for the CDR3: TGTGCCAGCAGCCAAGACAGAGATTGGGGCCTCACCGGGGAGCTGTTTTTT. It is translated as CASSQDRDWGLTGELFF.